Listed here is a single T cell receptor beta chain. Its antigen is unidentified. This sample is drawn from a study of blood T cells in healthy people across ages. Overall study findings and caveats: The long-lived group displayed more naive CD4+ cells, plus higher diversity, than the aged donors did.

Using a J-beta primer mix together with a sample-barcoded 5' primer, a second PCR was run for roughly 6 to 12 cycles. One entry per CDR3 protein results from TCRdb running MiXCR on the 5' RACE reads. The table includes roughly 1 million distinct CDR3 sequences, under 30% detected once. This CDR3 spans 14 amino acids. Germline assignment: CDR1 SGHTA and CDR2 FQGNSA. V lost 2 bases and J lost 7, with 12 bases in between. A further study also used this sample, focusing on T cells of mothers and their children. That paper states: Nine systemically healthy Caucasian donors: three mothers, six children. Normalized overlap was always slightly, never significantly, higher in related than unrelated mother-child pairs.

This sequence was found in a girl between 2 and 10 years old in good health. This rearrangement joins TRBV7-2 to TRBJ2-1; D may be TRBD2 (5 bases). Sequencing used blood. The DNA for the CDR3 is TGTGCCAGCAGCTTAATTGGTGGGAGAAATGAGCAGTTCTTC. It is translated as CASSLIGGRNEQFF. The full variable domain, with the rest looked up from reference TRBV7-2 and TRBJ2-1, is GAGVSQSPSNKVTEKGKDVELRCDPISGHTALYWYRQSLGQGLEFLIYFQGNSAPDKSGLPSDRFSAERTGGSVSTLTIQRTQQEDSAVYLCASSLIGGRNEQFFGPGTRLTVL.